The 16 T cell receptor beta chains below all came from one sample that was sequenced in a study of HIV-infected children after antiretroviral therapy interruption. RNA-based 3' RACE libraries used unique molecular identifiers. From the 3' RACE reads, TCRdb called clonotypes with MiXCR, one entry per CDR3 protein. This table has under 50,000 distinct CDR3 sequences, roughly 4.5% appearing once. Treatment: PENTA 11 planned treatment interruption arm or continuous ART arm. Sample: CD45RA+ CD4+ T cells from PBMCs, pooled from several time points, taken from a donor given antiretroviral therapy, either interrupted or continuous. Subset specified: naive CD4+ CD45RA+ CD45RO- T cells. The source of these receptors is a pool of human donors with HIV.

This clonotype appeared many times. The genes are TRBV5-8 and TRBJ2-7; TRBD1 matches 9 bases. Per germline, CDR1 SGHTS and CDR2 YDEGEE. The CDR3 extends over 14 amino acids. The ends lost 6 bases at V and 3 bases at J; junction bases unmatched: 7. For the CDR3, the DNA is TGTGCCAGCATTCTGGACAGGGGATACTACGAGCAGTACTTC. Translating gives CASILDRGYYEQYF.

The rearrangement joins TRBV3-1 to TRBJ1-6, with D unresolved. CDR1 LGHDT and CDR2 YNNKEL come from the germline V gene (reference sequence). Trimming took 0 bases from V and 11 from J, leaving 8 bases between them. The CDR3 length is 13 residues. CDR3 protein: CASSQDRTAPLHF. CDR3 nucleotide sequence: TGTGCCAGCAGCCAAGATCGGACGGCACCCCTCCACTTT.

This clonotype was detected many times. The V gene is TRBV28, the J gene TRBJ2-3; tentatively, D is TRBD2 (6 bases). V was shortened by 4 bases and J by 4 bases, with 6 bases between the two germline ends. The CDR3 runs 12 residues. CDR1 and CDR2 (germline): MDHEN, SYDVKM. The CDR3 coding sequence is TGTGCCAGCAGTTGGGGGGCAGATACGCAGTATTTT. The encoded protein is CASSWGADTQYF.

This clonotype was seen ten or more times. This chain connects TRBV24-1 to TRBJ1-1; the D gene is possibly TRBD1 (5 bases). The ends were cut back, 9 bases at V and 5 bases at J, with 9 bases in the middle. Germline V gene sequence: CDR1 KGHDR, CDR2 SFDVKD. The CDR3 is 11 amino acids. CDR3 in amino acids: CATLGGTEAFF. In nucleotides, the CDR3 is TGTGCCACCCTCGGGGGGACTGAAGCTTTCTTT.

This clonotype has ten or more counts. The chain links TRBV11-2 to TRBJ1-1; the D gene is possibly TRBD1 (5 bases). Germline V lookup: CDR1 SGHAT, CDR2 FQNNGV. With 3 bases removed from V and 0 bases from J, the gap between germline ends came to 14 bases. The CDR3 sequence is 16 residues long. CDR3 in amino acids: CASSLVFGGVNTEAFF. CDR3 coding DNA: TGTGCCAGCAGCTTGGTATTCGGGGGAGTGAACACTGAAGCTTTCTTT.

There are many counts of this clonotype. The chain has TRBV28 and TRBJ2-7, with a possible D match to TRBD1 (5 bases). The germline gives CDR1 MDHEN, CDR2 SYDVKM. CDR3 length: 13 amino acids. Trimming left V 6 bases short and J 8 bases short, with 17 bases between. The chain's CDR3 is CASSQGLLAQQYF. CDR3 DNA: TGTGCCAGCAGCCAGGGCCTTTTAGCCCAGCAGTACTTC.

This clonotype was seen at least ten times. The rearrangement joins TRBV5-1 to TRBJ2-7; D may be TRBD1 (6 bases). CDR1 is SGHRS and CDR2 is YFSETQ in the germline V gene. The germline V and J ends were trimmed by 5 bases and 0 bases, with 15 bases remaining between them. The CDR3 runs 15 residues. The DNA of the CDR3 is TGCGCCAGCAGTATAGAAACAGGGAGCTCCTACGAGCAGTACTTC. It specifies CASSIETGSSYEQYF.

This clonotype was seen at least ten times. The CDR3: CASSEQGMNTEAFF. In DNA, the CDR3 is TGTGCCAGCAGTGAACAGGGGATGAACACTGAAGCTTTCTTT. This rearrangement joins TRBV2 to TRBJ1-1, with a possible D match to TRBD1 (6 bases). Trimming left V 2 bases short and J 0 bases short, with 7 bases between. The CDR3 has 14 residues. The germline CDR1 and CDR2 sequences are SNHLY and FYNNEI.

This clonotype was counted many times. The chain has TRBV29-1 and TRBJ1-1; maybe TRBD1 (5 bases). Per germline, CDR1 SQVTM and CDR2 ANQGSEA. The CDR3 is 9 amino acids. V was trimmed by 4 bases and J by 8 bases, leaving 5 bases between them. The CDR3, as DNA: TGCAGCGTTGGGGACGAAGCTTTCTTT. Translating it yields CSVGDEAFF.

The table lists this clonotype with many counts. This rearrangement joins TRBV28 to TRBJ1-6; D uncertain. The CDR3 is made up of 11 amino acids. The V gene lost 6 bases and the J gene lost 7 bases, with 4 bases spanning the gap. Germline V gene data show CDR1 as MDHEN and CDR2 as SYDVKM. The chain's CDR3 is CASRQNSPLHF. For the CDR3, the DNA is TGTGCCAGCAGACAAAATTCACCCCTCCACTTT.

This clonotype was detected ten times or more. The chain is built from TRBV5-1 and TRBJ2-3; D is unresolved. The ends were cut back, 5 bases at V and 2 bases at J, with 15 bases in the middle. Germline assignment: CDR1 SGHRS and CDR2 YFSETQ. The CDR3 is 15 amino acids. The CDR3 is CASRPASSATDTQYF. DNA of the CDR3: TGCGCCAGCAGGCCCGCTAGTTCTGCCACAGATACGCAGTATTTT.

The table lists this clonotype with a few counts. The chain carries TRBV7-3 and TRBJ2-2, with D perhaps matching TRBD2 (6 bases). V lost 4 bases and J lost 4, with 7 bases in between. The CDR3 length is 13 residues. Germline V gene sequence: CDR1 SGHTA, CDR2 FQGTGA. The CDR3 region is CASSYGSTGELFF. The CDR3 nucleotides are TGTGCCAGCAGCTACGGGAGCACCGGGGAGCTGTTTTTT.

Ten or more counts support this clonotype. The genes are TRBV10-3 and TRBJ2-3; 7 nucleotides line up with TRBD1. This CDR3 has 16 amino acids. J lost 2 bases, V lost 6 bases, and 11 bases had no gene match. Germline assignment: CDR1 ENHRY and CDR2 SYGVKD. The CDR3: CAIRTSTGHITDTQYF. CDR3 nucleotide sequence: TGTGCCATCAGGACTTCGACAGGGCATATCACAGATACGCAGTATTTT.

This clonotype was counted ten times or more. The V call is TRBV29-1, the J call TRBJ1-4, with no clear D. V was cut by 3 bases and J by 8 bases, with 10 bases left in between. Per germline, CDR1 SQVTM and CDR2 ANQGSEA. There are 12 residues in the CDR3. The CDR3 here is CSVDVRGEKLFF. CDR3 DNA sequence: TGCAGCGTTGACGTACGAGGAGAAAAACTGTTTTTT.

This clonotype was counted many times. The chain has TRBV6-1 and TRBJ2-7; tentative D call: TRBD1 (6 bases). Germline-derived CDR1 and CDR2 are MNHNS and SASEGT. V lost 6 bases and J 3 bases, leaving 18 bases between the germline ends. The CDR3 has 15 residues. CDR3 loop: CASRTLRDTFYEQYF. The CDR3 DNA reads as TGTGCCAGCAGAACCCTCCGGGACACCTTCTACGAGCAGTACTTC.

This clonotype was observed a handful of times. This chain connects TRBV11-2 to TRBJ2-1; 9 bases map to TRBD2. V shed 5 bases and J 0 bases; nucleotides not matched to a gene: 11. CDR3 length equals 18 residues. CDR1 SGHAT and CDR2 FQNNGV come from the germline V gene. The CDR3 loop is CASSLARGGNNSYNEQFF. The CDR3 DNA sequence: TGTGCCAGCAGCCTAGCGCGGGGGGGCAATAACTCCTACAATGAGCAGTTCTTC.